The 28 T cell receptor beta chains in this list originate from one sample, sequenced in a study of T cells in Graves' hyperthyroidism and ophthalmopathy. Amplification yielded TCR beta CDR3 regions, with RNA transcripts as the source. In the first-round RT-PCR of the TCR CDR3, the HTBI primer set was used. TCRdb analysed the multiplex PCR reads with MiXCR anew, one entry per CDR3 protein. The sample carries approximately 630,000 distinct CDR3 sequences, 15% to 20% recorded once. Sequencing input: blood. Source of these receptors: a woman aged 25 to 39 with Graves' hyperthyroidism.

At least ten counts were recorded for this clonotype. This chain connects TRBV7-2 to TRBJ2-1; D is tentatively TRBD1 or TRBD2 (6 bases each). CDR1 is SGHTA, CDR2 FQGNSA, per germline. The CDR3 runs to 13 residues. Trimming shortened V by 1 base and J by 10 bases, and 11 bases separated the two germline ends. CDR3 bases: TGTGCCAGCAGCTTAGAAGGGGGACTGGAGCAGTTCTTC. Its translation: CASSLEGGLEQFF. The variable domain in full, completed from reference TRBV7-2 and TRBJ2-1, reads GAGVSQSPSNKVTEKGKDVELRCDPISGHTALYWYRQSLGQGLEFLIYFQGNSAPDKSGLPSDRFSAERTGGSVSTLTIQRTQQEDSAVYLCASSLEGGLEQFFGPGTRLTVL.

The chain links TRBV20-1 to TRBJ2-7; D perhaps matches TRBD2 (5 bases). The V gene's germline CDR1 is DFQATT and CDR2 SNEGSKA (reference sequence). With 1 base removed from V and 3 bases from J, the gap between germline ends came to 13 bases. The CDR3 sequence is 14 residues long. In DNA form, the CDR3 reads TGCAGTGCTAGAGCCCCTAATAGCGTCTACGAGCAGTACTTC. It is translated as CSARAPNSVYEQYF.

The chain employs TRBV5-6 and TRBJ1-6; 10 positions match TRBD1. The CDR3 has 14 residues. J gave up 13 bases and V 4 bases, and 8 bases lay outside the gene matches. CDR1 is SGHDT and CDR2 is YYEEEE in the germline V gene. The CDR3 protein is CASSGGQGYNPLHF. Here the CDR3 DNA reads TGTGCCAGCAGCGGGGGACAGGGGTATAATCCCCTCCACTTT.

On this clonotype itself: One base away lies a much larger clone, so this may be a sequencing read error. The chain recombines TRBV18 with TRBJ1-1; D ambiguous. Germline loops: CDR1 KGHSH, CDR2 LQKENI. This CDR3 is 14 amino acids long. The V end was cut by 3 bases, the J end by 3 bases, with 11 bases between. For the CDR3, the DNA is TGTGCCAGCTCACCGACAATTACGCACACTGAAGCTTTCTTT. It is translated as CASSPTITHTEAFF.

This clonotype has at least ten counts. V usage is TRBV14 and J usage is TRBJ2-5; 7 bases are a match to TRBD2. V trimming: 1 base; J trimming: 5 bases; junction bases outside the gene matches: 13. The CDR3 has 17 residues. Germline V CDR1 and CDR2: SGHDN, FVKESK. CDR3 DNA: TGTGCCAGCAGCCAAGGGGACCTACTAGCGAGGGCGGAGACCCAGTACTTC. Encoded protein: CASSQGDLLARAETQYF.

This clonotype was found many times. The chain couples TRBV7-9 to TRBJ2-5; D not resolved. V was pared by 5 bases and J by 5 bases, with 12 bases between. The germline V gene encodes CDR1 SEHNR and CDR2 FQNEAQ (reference sequence). The CDR3 runs 13 residues. The DNA for the CDR3 is TGTGCCAGCAGCGCCCATACAAGGGAGACCCAGTACTTC. This codes for CASSAHTRETQYF.

About this clonotype: This sequence may be a read error, since a much larger clone differs from it by one base. The chain has TRBV6-1 and TRBJ2-4; D call uncertain. The germline gives CDR1 MNHNS, CDR2 SASEGT. The CDR3 is 18 residues long. Trimming cost V 6 bases and J 2 bases, with 23 bases left between them. The CDR3 nucleotides read TGTGCCAGCAGAAGTAGCTACGGGCCTGGCCAGCCCAAAAACATTCAGTACTTC. This translates into CASRSSYGPGQPKNIQYF.

This clonotype was detected many times. The V call is TRBV2, the J call TRBJ2-5; the D gene is possibly TRBD1 (6 bases). V lost 8 bases, J lost 2 bases, and 6 bases lay in between. This CDR3 comprises 11 residues. Germline V gene lookup returns CDR1 SNHLY and CDR2 FYNNEI. The CDR3 DNA reads as TGTGCCAGCGGGACACAAGAGACCCAGTACTTC. Translated: CASGTQETQYF.

This clonotype was seen repeatedly, ten times or more. The rearrangement joins TRBV27 to TRBJ2-3; 7 bases match TRBD2. V gave up 6 bases and J gave up 2 bases; unmatched junction bases: 8. The CDR3 sequence is 15 residues long. Germline V gene data show CDR1 as MNHEY and CDR2 as SMNVEV (reference sequence). Written as DNA, the CDR3 is TGTGCCAGCAGCAAAGTACTAGCGCCCACAGATACGCAGTATTTT. Residues: CASSKVLAPTDTQYF.

This clonotype has a handful of counts. The chain recombines TRBV19 with TRBJ1-3; D is uncertain. The germline CDR1 and CDR2 sequences are LNHDA and SQIVND (reference sequence). Trimming pared 5 bases from V and 5 bases from J, leaving 16 bases between. This CDR3 comprises 15 residues. The DNA of the CDR3 is TGTGCCAGTAGTGGTCAGCTGCTCGAGCGAAACACCATATATTTT. Its protein is CASSGQLLERNTIYF.

This chain connects TRBV9 to TRBJ1-3; D is possibly TRBD1 (6 bases). There are 17 residues in the CDR3. From germline, CDR1 is SGDLS and CDR2 YYNGEE. Trimming removed 0 bases from V and 7 bases from J, with 20 bases in between. The CDR3 DNA reads TGTGCCAGCAGCGTAGAGGTCCCCTTGGGGGGGCGGAACACCATATATTTT. Encoded protein: CASSVEVPLGGRNTIYF.

The chain uses TRBV3-1 and TRBJ2-7, with 11 bases aligning to TRBD2. The CDR3 is 17 amino acids. V lost 1 base to trimming and J lost 2 bases; unmatched junction nucleotides: 7. CDR1 and CDR2 (germline): LGHDT, YNNKEL (reference sequence). The CDR3 loop reads CASSQVVAGGRAYEQYF. In DNA, the CDR3 is TGTGCCAGCAGCCAAGTAGTAGCGGGAGGGCGGGCCTACGAGCAGTACTTC.

This clonotype was recorded at least ten times. V usage is TRBV5-1 and J usage is TRBJ2-7; the D is unclear. V was trimmed by 0 bases and J by 2 bases, leaving 6 bases between them. Germline CDR1 SGHRS, CDR2 YFSETQ. The length of the CDR3 is 13 residues. CDR3 region: CASSLELAYEQYF. DNA of the CDR3: TGCGCCAGCAGCTTGGAGCTCGCCTACGAGCAGTACTTC.

In its sample, this clonotype was seen a few times. This chain joins TRBV12-3 or TRBV12-4 and TRBJ2-2; D remains unclear. Trimming removed 2 bases from V and 0 bases from J, with 7 bases in between. The CDR3 has 15 residues. The CDR3 region is CASSLFDTNTGELFF. The CDR3 region has the DNA TGTGCCAGCAGTTTATTTGATACGAACACCGGGGAGCTGTTTTTT.

This clonotype was recorded many times. V gene TRBV27 combines with J gene TRBJ1-1, with unresolved D. The CDR3 extends over 15 amino acids. Germline assignment: CDR1 MNHEY and CDR2 SMNVEV (reference sequence). Trimming pared 3 bases from V and 0 bases from J, leaving 11 bases between. The chain's CDR3 is CASSFSRTLNTEAFF. The DNA for the CDR3 is TGTGCCAGCAGTTTCTCGAGGACCCTGAACACTGAAGCTTTCTTT.

This clonotype was picked up many times. V is TRBV19 and J is TRBJ1-5, with D unresolved. From germline, CDR1 is LNHDA and CDR2 SQIVND (reference sequence). This CDR3 has 16 residues. V gave up 7 bases and J gave up 1 base, with 17 bases separating them. The CDR3 DNA sequence: TGTGCCAGTATGGGATCCCGAACAGCGAGCAATCAGCCCCAGCATTTT. Residues: CASMGSRTASNQPQHF.

This clonotype was found many times. The rearrangement uses TRBV5-5 and TRBJ1-3, with D unresolved. CDR3 length equals 12 residues. The germline V and J ends were trimmed by 1 base and 6 bases, with 5 bases remaining between them. Germline V gene sequence: CDR1 SGHKS, CDR2 YYEKEE (reference sequence). The chain's CDR3 is CASSLSKNTIYF. CDR3 nucleotides: TGTGCCAGCAGCTTGTCCAAAAACACCATATATTTT.

This clonotype showed up many times. The V call is TRBV19, the J call TRBJ2-5; TRBD2 aligns across 11 bases. The germline V gene has CDR1 LNHDA and CDR2 SQIVND (reference sequence). The CDR3 sequence is 23 residues long. The J segment lost 2 bases and the V segment lost 11 bases, leaving 34 bases of the junction unmatched. The CDR3: CAEVVPHDTPGARLAGRQETQYF. The CDR3 DNA follows: TGTGCCGAAGTTGTCCCCCACGATACGCCCGGCGCGCGACTAGCGGGAAGGCAAGAGACCCAGTACTTC.

This clonotype has just a few counts. The rearrangement joins TRBV28 to TRBJ2-2; weak D call: TRBD1 (5 bases). Germline V gives CDR1 MDHEN, CDR2 SYDVKM. This CDR3 has 13 amino acids. V was trimmed by 3 bases and J by 8 bases, leaving 10 bases between them. CDR3 nucleotide sequence: TGTGCCAGCAGTTTGGGGCTTATTGGGGAGCTGTTTTTT. This encodes CASSLGLIGELFF.

This clonotype was recorded at least ten times. This chain uses TRBV28 with TRBJ2-5; no firm D call. This CDR3 has 14 amino acids. Germline-derived CDR1 and CDR2 are MDHEN and SYDVKM. Trimming cost V 8 bases and J 2 bases, with 15 bases left between them. Here the CDR3 DNA reads TGTGCCAGCGGATTACCACAGCAACAAGAGACCCAGTACTTC. It specifies CASGLPQQQETQYF.

This chain uses TRBV5-6 with TRBJ2-7; D is undetermined. The CDR3 runs 15 residues. Germline V lookup: CDR1 SGHDT, CDR2 YYEEEE. V shed 2 bases and J shed 1 base, with 13 bases lying between them. The CDR3 here is CASSFRRTGSYEQYF. The CDR3 DNA sequence: TGTGCCAGCAGCTTCCGGCGAACCGGTTCCTACGAGCAGTACTTC.

This clonotype turned up a few times. V gene TRBV19 combines with J gene TRBJ2-3; the D gene is possibly TRBD2 (6 bases). The CDR3 is made up of 16 amino acids. The germline V and J ends were trimmed by 5 bases and 2 bases, with 17 bases remaining between them. Germline V lookup: CDR1 LNHDA, CDR2 SQIVND (reference sequence). CDR3 bases: TGTGCCAGTAGTGTCGGGACTTACGGATACACAGATACGCAGTATTTT. Residues: CASSVGTYGYTDTQYF.

The sample holds a few counts of this clonotype. The gene calls are TRBV20-1 and TRBJ2-7; D is perhaps TRBD2 (6 bases). V was clipped by 5 bases and J by 2 bases, with 13 bases between them. CDR1 and CDR2 (germline): DFQATT, SNEGSKA (reference sequence). This CDR3 spans 13 amino acids. CDR3 residues: CSAVTGSPYEQYF. DNA for the CDR3: TGCAGTGCTGTGACCGGGAGCCCCTACGAGCAGTACTTC.

The table lists this clonotype with many counts. V is TRBV13 and J is TRBJ2-7; TRBD2 matches 8 bases. The CDR3 spans 15 residues. From germline, CDR1 is PRHDT and CDR2 FYEKMQ (reference sequence). With 5 bases clipped from V and 3 bases from J, the junction kept 9 bases outside the gene matches. CDR3 in DNA: TGTGCCAGCAGCGCGTCTCCGGGACTAGACTACGAGCAGTACTTC. It translates to CASSASPGLDYEQYF.

The rearrangement links TRBV19 to TRBJ2-7; 8 bases align to TRBD2. Germline V gene lookup returns CDR1 LNHDA and CDR2 SQIVND (reference sequence). Trimming took 7 bases from V and 6 from J; bases not matched to a gene: 8. The CDR3 consists of 13 residues. CDR3 protein: CASTVAGSAEQYF. The CDR3 bases are TGTGCCAGTACAGTAGCGGGAAGCGCCGAGCAGTACTTC.

This clonotype was counted ten times or more. The J gene is TRBJ2-5, the V gene TRBV28, with D possibly TRBD1 on 6 matching bases. V was cut by 4 bases and J by 3 bases, with 9 bases left in between. CDR1 MDHEN and CDR2 SYDVKM come from the germline V gene. This CDR3 comprises 13 residues. This CDR3 is CASSSPGEETQYF. CDR3 bases: TGTGCCAGCAGTTCCCCAGGGGAAGAGACCCAGTACTTC.

The rearrangement joins TRBV24-1 to TRBJ1-1; D not certain. The CDR3 is 15 amino acids. Deletions cut 4 bases from V and 2 bases from J, with 13 bases between. Germline-derived CDR1 and CDR2 are KGHDR and SFDVKD. The chain's CDR3 is CATSDPTGENTEAFF. In DNA form, the CDR3 reads TGTGCCACCAGTGACCCCACGGGAGAAAACACTGAAGCTTTCTTT.

This clonotype was counted at least ten times. The chain is built from TRBV12-3 or TRBV12-4 and TRBJ2-4; no firm D call. With 4 bases removed from V and 4 bases from J, the gap between germline ends came to 14 bases. The CDR3 sequence is 15 residues long. In nucleotides, the CDR3 is TGTGCCAGCAGTTCCGTGGGGAACATAAAAAACATTCAGTACTTC. This codes for CASSSVGNIKNIQYF.